Each of the 11 T cell receptor beta chains below was sequenced from the same sample in a study of identical twins. TCRdb redid the calling of the 5' RACE reads with MiXCR, one entry per CDR3 protein. The top ten hold about 7.1% of the sample, which has under 350,000 distinct CDR3 sequences, roughly 9% seen once. The sample also formed part of further work on yellow fever vaccine responses in identical twins.

Input material: CD8+ T cells sorted from blood. All receptors come from a woman younger than 30 in good health.

This CDR3 reads CASIDPFAGGQPPAQYF. The CDR3 DNA sequence: TGTGCCAGCATCGATCCCTTTGCGGGAGGCCAGCCCCCGGCCCAGTACTTC. The gene calls are TRBV6-2 or TRBV6-3 and TRBJ2-5; 8 bases line up with TRBD2. CDR1 is MNHEY, CDR2 SVGEGT, per germline. The CDR3 runs 17 residues. V lost 7 bases to trimming and J lost 9 bases; unmatched junction nucleotides: 22.

This clonotype was found many times. The chain carries TRBV27 and TRBJ2-3, with TRBD2 as a possible D gene (5 bases). The germline V and J ends were trimmed by 2 bases and 2 bases, with 14 bases remaining between them. The germline V gene has CDR1 MNHEY and CDR2 SMNVEV (reference sequence). CDR3 size: 16 residues. The DNA for the CDR3 is TGTGCCAGCAGTTTAGGGCCGGTAGCGACCACAGATACGCAGTATTTT. This encodes CASSLGPVATTDTQYF.

CDR3 in amino acids: CASSEMEYEQYF. In DNA form, the CDR3 reads TGTGCCAGCAGTGAAATGGAGTACGAGCAGTACTTC. The chain links TRBV6-1 to TRBJ2-7; D ambiguous. The CDR3 has 12 amino acids. CDR1 is MNHNS, CDR2 SASEGT, per germline. V shed 2 bases and J shed 4 bases, with 6 bases lying between them.

The chain links TRBV15 to TRBJ2-7; 9 bases align to TRBD2. The V gene's germline CDR1 is LNHNV and CDR2 YYDKDF (reference sequence). The CDR3 has 14 residues. V dropped 7 bases and J dropped 6; count of bases not matched to a gene: 10. Written as DNA, the CDR3 is TGTGCCACCAACCCCGGGACTAGCTATCCCGAGCAGTACTTC. Its translation is CATNPGTSYPEQYF.

This clonotype was recorded a few times. The V and J genes are TRBV7-2 and TRBJ2-6; no reliable D call. CDR1 SGHTA and CDR2 FQGNSA come from the germline V gene. V lost 1 base and J lost 5, with 12 bases in between. The CDR3 runs to 16 residues. As DNA, the CDR3 is TGTGCCAGCAGCTTAGATAGGCGGTCAAGGGCCAACGTCCTGACTTTC. Translated: CASSLDRRSRANVLTF.

This clonotype has a count of ten or more. V is TRBV7-9 and J is TRBJ2-7; unclear D gene. The CDR3 spans 13 residues. V was pared by 5 bases and J by 3 bases, with 11 bases between. CDR1 and CDR2 (germline): SEHNR, FQNEAQ (reference sequence). CDR3 sequence reads: CASSIQANYEQYF. CDR3 nucleotide sequence: TGTGCCAGCAGCATCCAGGCCAACTACGAGCAGTACTTC.

This clonotype appeared many times. This sequence joins TRBV27 and TRBJ2-7; 8 positions match TRBD2. This CDR3 is built from 14 residues. Germline V gene data show CDR1 as MNHEY and CDR2 as SMNVEV (reference sequence). Trimming took 5 bases from V and 5 from J; bases not matched to a gene: 8. The CDR3 spells CASSLREGVNEQYF. For the CDR3, the DNA is TGTGCCAGCAGTCTCCGGGAGGGGGTCAACGAGCAGTACTTC.

This clonotype was observed a few times. The chain combines TRBV14 with TRBJ2-2; 7 bases are a match to TRBD2. The CDR3 is made up of 18 amino acids. CDR1 is SGHDN, CDR2 FVKESK, per germline. The ends lost 1 base at V and 2 bases at J; junction bases unmatched: 10. The CDR3 loop is CASSQVLSAGENTGELFF. Here the CDR3 DNA reads TGTGCCAGCAGCCAAGTTCTTTCGGCGGGAGAAAACACCGGGGAGCTGTTTTTT.

The table lists this clonotype with a few counts. V and J are TRBV9 and TRBJ2-2; no definite D call. Trimming shortened V by 3 bases and J by 0 bases, and 15 bases separated the two germline ends. The CDR3 has 17 amino acids. CDR1 and CDR2 from the germline V gene are SGDLS and YYNGEE. The chain's CDR3 is CASSGGGAKTNTGELFF. The CDR3 bases are TGTGCCAGCAGCGGAGGTGGCGCAAAAACGAACACCGGGGAGCTGTTTTTT.

This clonotype has only a few counts. The chain uses TRBV15 and TRBJ2-2; 8 bases match TRBD2. Trimming took 5 bases from V and 5 from J; bases not matched to a gene: 7. Germline V gene lookup returns CDR1 LNHNV and CDR2 YYDKDF (reference sequence). The CDR3 covers 15 residues. The CDR3 region has the DNA TGTGCCACCAGCCCCCGGGAGGGGTGGACCGGGGAGCTGTTTTTT. It yields the protein CATSPREGWTGELFF.

This clonotype occurred many times. This chain links TRBV27 with TRBJ2-7; D might be TRBD1 or TRBD2, each matching 5 bases. The CDR3 covers 17 residues. V lost 5 bases, J lost 0 bases, and 20 bases lay in between. Germline loops: CDR1 MNHEY, CDR2 SMNVEV (reference sequence). The CDR3 bases are TGTGCCAGCAGTCCTGAAACTAGACCGGGACCCTCCTACGAGCAGTACTTC. Its translation is CASSPETRPGPSYEQYF.